This T cell receptor (beta chain) was identified during a study of Tregs in tolerant kidney transplant recipients. Study in general: Mixed chimerism was transient after nonmyeloablative marrow transplants from related graft donors.

CDR1 and CDR2 from the germline V gene are PRHDT and FYEKMQ (reference sequence). Trimming cost V 0 bases and J 7 bases, with 3 bases left between them. The CDR3 is made up of 12 amino acids. TCRdb's copy holds only in-frame clones and misses some; the assay was immunoSEQ multiplex PCR. The sample yields some 80,000 clones, more than 95% seen once. As concerns this clone: Its specificity is not known.

Study observations and caveats: Findings come from small patient numbers and require larger validation.

The sample consisted of CD4+ T cells from blood, taken before the transplant. The chain links TRBV13 to TRBJ2-2; D gene unclear. The receptor comes from a human donor who received a combined kidney and bone marrow transplant. The chain's CDR3 is CASSLGLGELFF. DNA for the CDR3: TGTGCCAGCAGCTTAGGTCTCGGGGAGCTGTTTTTT. Supplemented by reference TRBV13 and TRBJ2-2, the full variable domain reads AAGVIQSPRHLIKEKRETATLKCYPIPRHDTVYWYQQGPGQDPQFLISFYEKMQSDKGSIPDRFSAQQFSDYHSELNMSSLELGDSALYFCASSLGLGELFFGEGSRLTVL.